Listed below are T cell receptor beta chains from one sample, sequenced in a study of T cell changes during pregnancy in multiple sclerosis. This table comes from immunoSEQ multiplex PCR, and its TCRdb copy is limited to in-frame clones, with some not included. The sample consists of 75,000 to 95,000 clones, approximately 89% of them appearing once. Sequencing used peripheral blood, obtained before pregnancy. The source is a female donor with multiple sclerosis, enrolled in a pregnancy study. The CDR3 runs from the conserved cysteine through the conserved F or W. A D gene is named only where the DNA matches it firmly. Only part of the rows carry a size: once, few, many, or a class if the clone is expanded.

clone_size d_call j_call v_call cdr3_aa cdr3_nt
. . TRBJ1-3 TRBV9 CASSMEDNSGNTIYF TGTGCCAGCAGCATGGAGGATAACTCTGGAAACACCATATATTTT
. TRBD1 TRBJ2-6 TRBV7-9 CASSPTGPAGANVLTF TGTGCCAGCAGCCCGACAGGGCCCGCTGGGGCCAACGTCCTGACTTTC
once . TRBJ2-5 TRBV4-1 CASSQVPRETQYF TGCGCCAGCAGCCAAGTTCCGAGAGAGACCCAGTACTTC
. TRBD2 TRBJ2-4 TRBV5-1 CASSLGSSGQAKNIQYF TGCGCCAGCAGCTTGGGTTCTAGCGGCCAAGCCAAAAACATTCAGTACTTC
. TRBD1 TRBJ1-2 TRBV2 CASSEASPHRQGRYGYTF TGTGCCAGCAGTGAAGCTTCTCCGCATAGACAGGGTCGATATGGCTACACCTTC
. TRBD1 TRBJ2-5 TRBV15 CATSRDPGQAYGQYF TGTGCCACCAGCAGAGATCCGGGACAGGCCTACGGCCAGTACTTC
. . TRBJ1-2 TRBV6-6 CASSSGGMLDYGYTF TGTGCCAGCAGTTCGGGGGGTATGTTGGACTATGGCTACACCTTC
. . TRBJ2-1 TRBV7-9 CASSRTGYPYNEQFF TGTGCCAGCAGTCGGACGGGGTATCCCTACAATGAGCAGTTCTTC
. TRBD2 TRBJ2-1 TRBV9 CASSVDVAGLLRSYNEQFF TGTGCCAGCAGCGTAGATGTAGCGGGGTTACTCAGGTCCTACAATGAGCAGTTCTTC
. . TRBJ1-1 TRBV18 CASSRTANTEAFF TGTGCCAGCTCACGGACAGCGAACACTGAAGCTTTCTTT
. . TRBJ2-1 TRBV7-2 CASSKQQGTYNEQFF TGTGCCAGCAGCAAACAACAGGGCACCTACAATGAGCAGTTCTTC
. TRBD1 TRBJ2-2 TRBV27 CASSLDGDRVTGELFF TGTGCCAGCAGTTTAGATGGGGACAGGGTCACCGGGGAGCTGTTTTTT
. . TRBJ1-1 TRBV27 CASQTGLEEAFF TGTGCCAGCCAGACGGGACTAGAAGAAGCTTTCTTT
. . TRBJ2-7 TRBV5-4 CASSLGSRGKSYEQYF TGTGCCAGCAGCTTGGGATCTAGGGGGAAAAGCTACGAGCAGTACTTC
. . TRBJ2-2 TRBV9 CASSAREGSATNTGELFF TGTGCCAGCAGCGCGCGGGAAGGGAGCGCGACGAACACCGGGGAGCTGTTTTTT
. . TRBJ2-3 TRBV18 CASSPLMGGRTDTQYF TGTGCCAGCTCACCACTGATGGGGGGGCGCACAGATACGCAGTATTTT
. TRBD1 TRBJ2-5 TRBV13 CASSFSGTDQETQYF TGTGCCAGCAGCTTCTCCGGGACAGACCAAGAGACCCAGTACTTC
. TRBD1 TRBJ2-7 TRBV4-1 CASSQAGGAYEQYF TGCGCCAGCAGCCAAGCAGGGGGTGCCTACGAGCAGTACTTC
. TRBD1 TRBJ1-5 TRBV19 CASRESQGNSNQPQHF TGTGCCAGTAGGGAGTCACAGGGGAATAGCAATCAGCCCCAGCATTTT
. . TRBJ1-1 TRBV7-2 CASSFGPNTEAFF TGTGCCAGCAGCTTCGGTCCTAACACTGAAGCTTTCTTT
. TRBD1 TRBJ2-1 TRBV7-9 CASRYRGQDNEQFF TGTGCCAGCCGTTACAGGGGGCAGGACAATGAGCAGTTCTTC
. . TRBJ1-1 TRBV6-1 CASKAGSGAEAFF TGTGCCAGCAAGGCCGGCTCGGGGGCTGAAGCTTTCTTT
. . TRBJ2-2 TRBV7-3 CASSPTRNTGELFF TGTGCCAGCAGCCCCACTCGGAACACCGGGGAGCTGTTTTTT
. TRBD2 TRBJ2-1 TRBV9 CASSVGTSGEQFF TGTGCCAGCAGCGTGGGGACTAGCGGTGAGCAGTTCTTC
. . TRBJ1-5 TRBV29-1 CSVEGGGNQPQHF TGCAGCGTTGAGGGAGGGGGCAATCAGCCCCAGCATTTT
. . TRBJ1-3 TRBV7-9 CASSLGRTQMGTIYF TGTGCCAGCAGCTTAGGCCGGACACAAATGGGCACCATATATTTT
. TRBD1 TRBJ2-3 TRBV10-3 CAISESDRATDTQYF TGTGCCATCAGTGAGTCGGACAGGGCCACAGATACGCAGTATTTT
. . TRBJ2-1 TRBV13 CASSLIARNEQFF TGTGCCAGCAGCTTGATTGCTAGGAATGAGCAGTTCTTC
. TRBD1 TRBJ2-7 TRBV11-2 CASSLGTGGPYEQYF TGTGCCAGCAGCTTGGGGACAGGGGGCCCATACGAGCAGTACTTC
. TRBD1 TRBJ2-3 TRBV5-1 CASSVGQGRADTQYF TGCGCCAGCAGCGTCGGACAGGGGCGTGCAGATACGCAGTATTTT
. TRBD1 TRBJ1-1 TRBV5-1 CASRGTGTVNTEAFF TGCGCCAGCAGGGGAACCGGGACAGTGAACACTGAAGCTTTCTTT
. . TRBJ1-6 TRBV21-1 CASSKGAASSYNSPLHF TGTGCCAGCAGCAAAGGTGCAGCTAGCTCCTATAATTCACCCCTCCACTTT
. . TRBJ2-7 TRBV7-2 CASSLEPTYEQYF TGTGCCAGCAGCTTAGAGCCCACCTACGAGCAGTACTTC
. TRBD1 TRBJ1-1 TRBV5-4 CASRLTGGSTEAFF TGTGCCAGCAGACTTACAGGGGGAAGCACTGAAGCTTTCTTT
. TRBD1 TRBJ2-1 TRBV5-8 CASSLGQGDSNEQFF TGTGCCAGCAGCTTGGGACAGGGGGACTCGAATGAGCAGTTCTTC
. . TRBJ2-5 TRBV27 CASSLRGFSVETQYF TGTGCCAGCAGTTTACGGGGGTTTTCCGTTGAGACCCAGTACTTC
. . TRBJ1-4 TRBV5-1 CASSLGRRANEKLFF TGCGCCAGCAGCTTGGGGCGCAGGGCCAATGAAAAACTGTTTTTT
. . TRBJ2-2 TRBV4-3 CASSQDLRGLNTGELFF TGCGCCAGCAGCCAAGATCTGCGGGGGCTGAACACCGGGGAGCTGTTTTTT
. TRBD2 TRBJ2-1 TRBV7-3 CASSLGLAGGPREQFF TGTGCCAGCAGCCTGGGACTAGCGGGGGGGCCAAGAGAGCAGTTCTTC
. TRBD1 TRBJ2-7 TRBV6-5 CASRRDSSYEQYF TGTGCCAGCAGACGGGACAGCTCCTACGAGCAGTACTTC
. TRBD2 TRBJ2-1 TRBV6-1 CASIRLAGANEQFF TGTGCCAGCATAAGGCTAGCGGGGGCTAATGAGCAGTTCTTC
. . TRBJ2-7 TRBV7-6 CASSLDRGGRNEQYF TGTGCCAGCAGCTTAGACAGGGGGGGGAGGAACGAGCAGTACTTC
. TRBD2 TRBJ2-3 TRBV7-3 CASSLIRGGRDTQYF TGTGCCAGCAGCTTAATTCGGGGGGGCCGAGATACGCAGTATTTT
. . TRBJ1-4 TRBV6-4 CASSPTGNYEKLFF TGTGCCAGCAGTCCGACAGGAAACTATGAAAAACTGTTTTTT
. . TRBJ2-1 TRBV4-1 CASSQVSAYNEQFF TGCGCCAGCAGCCAAGTGTCCGCCTACAATGAGCAGTTCTTC
. . TRBJ2-2 TRBV28 CASRPNSREDGELFF TGTGCCAGCAGACCTAATTCCAGGGAAGACGGGGAGCTGTTTTTT
once . TRBJ1-5 TRBV11-2 CASTQGPNQPQHF TGTGCCAGCACCCAGGGGCCGAATCAGCCCCAGCATTTT
. TRBD2 TRBJ2-6 TRBV28 CARQIGLAGFAGANVLTF TGTGCCAGACAAATTGGACTAGCGGGATTTGCTGGGGCCAACGTCCTGACTTTC
. . TRBJ1-5 TRBV28 CASSLGGDNQPQHF TGTGCCAGCAGTTTAGGGGGGGACAATCAGCCCCAGCATTTT
. . TRBJ1-1 TRBV6-1 CASSVTGGTEAFF TGTGCCAGCAGTGTCACGGGGGGGACTGAAGCTTTCTTT
once TRBD2 TRBJ2-2 TRBV11-2 CASSLPLLAATNTGELFF TGTGCCAGCAGCTTACCCTTACTAGCGGCCACGAACACCGGGGAGCTGTTTTTT
once . TRBJ2-4 TRBV30 CACLHRLAKNIQYF TGTGCCTGCCTACACAGATTAGCCAAAAACATTCAGTACTTC
. TRBD2 TRBJ2-5 TRBV7-2 CASSFGLAEETQYF TGTGCCAGCAGCTTCGGACTAGCGGAAGAGACCCAGTACTTC
once . TRBJ2-3 TRBV7-9 CASGVGGTDTQYF TGTGCCAGCGGCGTAGGAGGTACAGATACGCAGTATTTT